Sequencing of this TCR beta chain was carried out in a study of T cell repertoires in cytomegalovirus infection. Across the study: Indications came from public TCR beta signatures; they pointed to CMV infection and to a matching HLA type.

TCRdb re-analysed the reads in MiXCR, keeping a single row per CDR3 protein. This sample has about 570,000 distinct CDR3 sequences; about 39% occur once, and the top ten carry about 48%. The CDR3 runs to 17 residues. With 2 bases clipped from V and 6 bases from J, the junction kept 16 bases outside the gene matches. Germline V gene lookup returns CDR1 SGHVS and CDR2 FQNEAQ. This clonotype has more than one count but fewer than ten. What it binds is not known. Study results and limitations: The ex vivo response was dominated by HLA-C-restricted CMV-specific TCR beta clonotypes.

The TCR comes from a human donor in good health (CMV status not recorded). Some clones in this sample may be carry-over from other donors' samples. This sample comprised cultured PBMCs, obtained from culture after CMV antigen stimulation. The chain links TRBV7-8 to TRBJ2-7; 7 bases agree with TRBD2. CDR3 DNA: TGTGCCAGCAGCTTAAACCCTCCTACTAGCGTAGTAACCGAGCAGTACTTC. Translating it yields CASSLNPPTSVVTEQYF.